The TCR beta chain under discussion was sequenced for a study of CD8 T cells in Susac syndrome. V lost 3 bases, J lost 7 bases, and 10 bases lay in between. There are 14 residues in the CDR3. After extraction with the RNeasy kit, about 0.5 to 1 ug of the RNA was reverse transcribed using random hexamers. Multiplex immunoSEQ PCR targeted 54 Vbeta and 13 Jbeta TCR beta segments. TCRdb re-analysed the immunoSEQ multiplex PCR reads in MiXCR, keeping a single row per CDR3 protein. The sample holds under 200,000 distinct CDR3 sequences, around 96% seen once. Healthy donors matched for age and sex were used as controls.

Sequenced input: CD4+ T cells from PBMCs. The receptor was isolated from a human donor in good health. This chain connects TRBV12-3 or TRBV12-4 to TRBJ1-6, with a tentative D call TRBD1 (6 bases). Written as DNA, the CDR3 is TGTGCCAGCAGTTTGGGGGGGCTAAATTCACCCCTCCACTTT. Protein sequence: CASSLGGLNSPLHF.